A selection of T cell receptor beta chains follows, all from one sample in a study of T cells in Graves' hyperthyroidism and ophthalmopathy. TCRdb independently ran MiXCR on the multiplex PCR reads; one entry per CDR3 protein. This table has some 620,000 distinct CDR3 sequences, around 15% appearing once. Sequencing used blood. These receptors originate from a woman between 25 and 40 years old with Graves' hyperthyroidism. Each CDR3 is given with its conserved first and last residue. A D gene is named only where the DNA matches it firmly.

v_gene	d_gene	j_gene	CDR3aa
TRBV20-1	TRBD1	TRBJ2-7	CSAVPGQGTVYEQYF
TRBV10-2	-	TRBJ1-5	CASRRGGGSDPNQPQHF
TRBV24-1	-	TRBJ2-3	CATSGTDTQYF
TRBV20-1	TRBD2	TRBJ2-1	CSALQLAGALDEQFF
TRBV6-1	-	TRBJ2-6	CASTRGRANVLTF
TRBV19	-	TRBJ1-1	CASGRQPNTEAFF
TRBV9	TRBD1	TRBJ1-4	CASSVATSGQEENEKLFF
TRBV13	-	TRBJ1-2	CASSLGVESNYGYTF
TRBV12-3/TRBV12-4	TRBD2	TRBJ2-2	CASSRTSGRNTGELFF
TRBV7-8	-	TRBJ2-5	CACPGVAEGPQGTQYF
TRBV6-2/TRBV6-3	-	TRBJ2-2	CASSYRDKNTGELFF
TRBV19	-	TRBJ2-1	CASSIIAGLNNEQFF
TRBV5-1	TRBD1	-	CASSPGQGISYEQFF
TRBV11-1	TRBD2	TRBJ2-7	CASSFSLAGSYEQYF
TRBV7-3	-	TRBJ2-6	CASSLKTGSGANVLTF
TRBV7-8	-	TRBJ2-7	CASSLAGRRAHEQYF
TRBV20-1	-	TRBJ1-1	CSTWGGMNTEAFF
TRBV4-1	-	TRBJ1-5	CASSQDHNGQGGQPQHF
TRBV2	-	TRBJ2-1	CASSESPFRALIEQFF
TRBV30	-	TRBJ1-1	CAWSVQGGAFF
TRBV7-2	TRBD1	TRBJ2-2	CASSFGDRVTGELFF
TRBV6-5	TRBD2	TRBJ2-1	CASSYSTPGGAWGNEQFF
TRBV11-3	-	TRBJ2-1	CASSLASSNEQFF
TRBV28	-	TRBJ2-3	CASARVVHRTDTQYF
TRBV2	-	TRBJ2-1	CASSLGGQGEQFF
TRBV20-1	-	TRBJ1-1	CSARDDRGGLSAFF
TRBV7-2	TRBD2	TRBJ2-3	CASRSPGLATDTQYF
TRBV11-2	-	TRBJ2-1	CASSPGASAGNEQFF
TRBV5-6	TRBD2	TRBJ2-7	CASNPGGIGEQYF
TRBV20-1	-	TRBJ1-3	CSATGGSGGNTIYF
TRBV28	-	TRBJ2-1	CATGATSYNEQFF
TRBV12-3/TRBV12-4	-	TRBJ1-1	CASSLGLPTDTEAFF
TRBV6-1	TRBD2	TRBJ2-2	CASSGPGLAGPNTGELFF
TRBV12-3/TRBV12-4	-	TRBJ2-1	CASRIGPSSYNEQFF
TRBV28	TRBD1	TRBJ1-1	CASSLWTGSTEAFF
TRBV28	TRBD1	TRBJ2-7	CASSTTRQGAGEQYF
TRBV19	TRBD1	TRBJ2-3	CASSTGQGLGDTQYF